This TCR beta chain was retrieved from a study of regulatory T cells in long-lasting Graves disease. Library construction for TCR beta used iRepertoire HTBI primers and Arm-PCR of CDR3 regions. TCRdb re-analysed the multiplex PCR reads in MiXCR, keeping a single row per CDR3 protein. The profile shows 500,000 or so distinct CDR3 sequences, 13% to 15% of them singletons. Time point reported: newly diagnosed GD, antithyroid drugs for less than 3 months. After RNA was extracted from PBMCs, the TCR library was made from it. The CDR3 has 16 amino acids. Trimming removed 0 bases at V and 0 bases at J, with 10 bases between. Germline values: CDR1 MNHEY, CDR2 SVGAGI. These data are also associated with another study on T cells in Graves' hyperthyroidism and ophthalmopathy.

The sample was peripheral blood mononuclear cells (PBMCs), taken at new diagnosis, from a patient treated with antithyroid drugs. V is TRBV6-5 and J is TRBJ2-3; weak D call: TRBD2 (6 bases). This receptor was taken from a woman aged 50 to 65 with Graves disease. Here the CDR3 DNA reads TGTGCCAGCAGTTACTCTCTAGCGCAAAGCACAGATACGCAGTATTTT. It codes for CASSYSLAQSTDTQYF.